This entry describes one T cell receptor (beta chain). Antigen unknown. Naive CD4+ cells were sorted as CD4+CD8-CD45RO-CD45RA+; naive CD8+ as CD8+CD4-CD45RA+CD27bright. This sample is part of a study of healthy donors' naive CD4 and CD8 T cells. The study's findings and limits: Positive CDR3 charge linked to CD4+ cells, negative to CD8+ cells.

CDR1 and CDR2 from the germline V gene are LNHDA and SQIVND (reference sequence). V lost 5 bases, J lost 2 bases, and 10 bases lay in between. The CDR3 has 14 residues. Each TCR library used 450 to 600 ng of total RNA and a linear amplification protocol. Each CDR3 protein is one row after TCRdb ran MiXCR on the reads. The sample has roughly 200,000 distinct CDR3 sequences, over 60% seen once; the top ten hold 2% to 2.5%. The receptor was isolated from a pool of human donors in good health; the sample pools cells from several healthy donors. The material sequenced was naive CD4+ and CD8+ T cells sorted from blood, pooled from several donors. This chain connects TRBV19 to TRBJ1-5; a weak D match, TRBD1 (5 bases). CDR3 DNA: TGTGCCAGTAGTGGAGGGGCGGGCAATCAGCCCCAGCATTTT. It is translated as CASSGGAGNQPQHF.